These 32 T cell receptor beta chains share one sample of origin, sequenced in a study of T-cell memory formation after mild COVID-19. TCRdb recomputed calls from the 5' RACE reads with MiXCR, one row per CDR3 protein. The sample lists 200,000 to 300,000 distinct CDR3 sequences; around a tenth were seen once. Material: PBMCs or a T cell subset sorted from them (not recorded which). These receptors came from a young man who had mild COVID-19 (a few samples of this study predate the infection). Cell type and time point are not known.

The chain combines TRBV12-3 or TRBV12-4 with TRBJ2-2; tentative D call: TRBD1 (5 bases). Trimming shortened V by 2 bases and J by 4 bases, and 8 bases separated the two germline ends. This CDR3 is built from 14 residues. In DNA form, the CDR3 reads TGTGCCAGCAGTTTAAGGACAACCACCGGGGAGCTGTTTTTT. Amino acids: CASSLRTTTGELFF.

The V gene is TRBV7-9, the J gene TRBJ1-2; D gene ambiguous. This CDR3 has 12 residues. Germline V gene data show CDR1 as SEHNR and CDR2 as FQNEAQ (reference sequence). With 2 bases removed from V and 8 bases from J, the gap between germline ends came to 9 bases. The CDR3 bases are TGTGCCAGCAGCTTAAGTGTGAGGGGCTACACCTTC. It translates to CASSLSVRGYTF. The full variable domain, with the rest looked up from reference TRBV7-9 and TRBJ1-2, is DTGVSQNPRHKITKRGQNVTFRCDPISEHNRLYWYRQTLGQGPEFLTYFQNEAQLEKSRLLSDRFSAERPKGSFSTLEIQRTEQGDSAMYLCASSLSVRGYTFGSGTRLTVV.

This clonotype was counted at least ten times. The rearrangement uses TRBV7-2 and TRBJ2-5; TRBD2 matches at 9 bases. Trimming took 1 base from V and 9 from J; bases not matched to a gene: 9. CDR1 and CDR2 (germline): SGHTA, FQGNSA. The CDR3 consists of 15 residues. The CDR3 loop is CASSLGAGGEWPQYF. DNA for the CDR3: TGTGCCAGCAGCTTAGGAGCGGGGGGTGAATGGCCCCAGTACTTC.

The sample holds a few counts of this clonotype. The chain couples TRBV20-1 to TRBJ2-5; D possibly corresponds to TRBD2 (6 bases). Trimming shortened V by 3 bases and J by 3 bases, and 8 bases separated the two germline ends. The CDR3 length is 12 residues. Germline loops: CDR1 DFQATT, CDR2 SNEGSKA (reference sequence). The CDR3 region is CSASRGKETQYF. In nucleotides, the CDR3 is TGCAGTGCTAGCCGGGGGAAAGAGACCCAGTACTTC.

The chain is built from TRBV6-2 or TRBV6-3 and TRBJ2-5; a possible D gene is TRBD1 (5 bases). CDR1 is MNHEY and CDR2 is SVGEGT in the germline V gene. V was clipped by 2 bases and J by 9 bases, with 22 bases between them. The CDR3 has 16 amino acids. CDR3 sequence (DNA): TGTGCCAGCAGTTACAGCCCCTCGGGCCCAATAGGGGCCCAGTACTTC. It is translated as CASSYSPSGPIGAQYF.

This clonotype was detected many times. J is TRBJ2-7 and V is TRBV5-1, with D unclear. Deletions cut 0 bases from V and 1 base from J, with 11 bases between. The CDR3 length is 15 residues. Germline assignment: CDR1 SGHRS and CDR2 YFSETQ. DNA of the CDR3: TGCGCCAGCAGCTTGGATGGCCGATGGTCCTACGAGCAGTACTTC. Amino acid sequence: CASSLDGRWSYEQYF.

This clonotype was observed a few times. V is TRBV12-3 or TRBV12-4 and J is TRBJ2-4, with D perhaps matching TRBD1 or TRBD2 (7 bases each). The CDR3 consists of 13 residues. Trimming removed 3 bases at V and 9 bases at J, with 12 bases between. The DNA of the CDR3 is TGTGCCAGCAGTTTGGGCAGGGGGGGCATTCAGTACTTC. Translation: CASSLGRGGIQYF.

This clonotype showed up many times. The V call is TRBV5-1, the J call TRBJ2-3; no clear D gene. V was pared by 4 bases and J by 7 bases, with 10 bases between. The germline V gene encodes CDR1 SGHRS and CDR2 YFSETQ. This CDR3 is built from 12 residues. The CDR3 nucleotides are TGCGCCAGCAGCCCCGGTTTGAATACGCAGTATTTT. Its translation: CASSPGLNTQYF.

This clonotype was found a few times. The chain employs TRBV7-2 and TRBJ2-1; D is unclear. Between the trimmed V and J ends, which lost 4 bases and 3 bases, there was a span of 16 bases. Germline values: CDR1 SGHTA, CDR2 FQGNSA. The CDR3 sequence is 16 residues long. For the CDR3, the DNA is TGTGCCAGCAGCTCCCGGGCAGAGCTAATCTACAATGAGCAGTTCTTC. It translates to CASSSRAELIYNEQFF.

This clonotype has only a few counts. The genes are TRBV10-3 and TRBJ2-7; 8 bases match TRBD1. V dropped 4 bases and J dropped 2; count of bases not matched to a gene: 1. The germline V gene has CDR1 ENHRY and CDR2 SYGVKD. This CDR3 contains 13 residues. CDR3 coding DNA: TGTGCCATCAGTGTGGACAGGGCCTACGAGCAGTACGTC. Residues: CAISVDRAYEQYV.

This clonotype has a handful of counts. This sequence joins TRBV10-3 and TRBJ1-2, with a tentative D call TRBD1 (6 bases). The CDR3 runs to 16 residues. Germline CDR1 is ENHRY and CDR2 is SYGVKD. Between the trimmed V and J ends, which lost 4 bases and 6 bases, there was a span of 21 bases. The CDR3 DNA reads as TGTGCCATCAGTGGCAGAGGAGCGGACAGCGGCCATGGCTACACCTTC. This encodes CAISGRGADSGHGYTF.

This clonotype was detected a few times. The CDR3 DNA sequence: TGTGCCAGCAGGCAGGGTCAGGGCTACACCTTC. This translates into CASRQGQGYTF. The chain uses TRBV12-3 or TRBV12-4 and TRBJ1-2, with D possibly being TRBD1 (5 bases). V was clipped by 6 bases and J by 8 bases, with 10 bases between them. The CDR3 spans 11 residues.

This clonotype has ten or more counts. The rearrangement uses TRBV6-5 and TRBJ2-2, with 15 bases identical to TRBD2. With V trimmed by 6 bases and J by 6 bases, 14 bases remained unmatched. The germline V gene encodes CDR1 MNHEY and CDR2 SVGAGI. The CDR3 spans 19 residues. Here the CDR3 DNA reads TGTGCCAGCAGAGGCGGACTAGCGGGGGGGCCGTATATGGCCGGGGAGCTGTTTTTT. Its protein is CASRGGLAGGPYMAGELFF.

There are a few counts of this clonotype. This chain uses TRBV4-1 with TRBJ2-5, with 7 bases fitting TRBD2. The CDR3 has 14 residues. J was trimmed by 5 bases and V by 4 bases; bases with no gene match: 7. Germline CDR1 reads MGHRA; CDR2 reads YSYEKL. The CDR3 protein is CASSLEGRGETQYF. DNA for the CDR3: TGCGCCAGCAGCCTGGAGGGGCGGGGGGAGACCCAGTACTTC.

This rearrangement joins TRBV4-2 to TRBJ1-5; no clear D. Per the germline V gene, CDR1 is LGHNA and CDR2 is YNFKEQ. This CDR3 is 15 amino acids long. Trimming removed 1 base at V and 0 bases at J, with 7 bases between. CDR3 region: CASSQADSSNQPQHF. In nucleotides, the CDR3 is TGTGCCAGCAGCCAAGCTGACTCTAGCAATCAGCCCCAGCATTTT.

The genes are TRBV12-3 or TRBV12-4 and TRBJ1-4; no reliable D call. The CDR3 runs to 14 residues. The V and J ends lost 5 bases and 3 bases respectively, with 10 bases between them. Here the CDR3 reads CASSRRRANEKLFF. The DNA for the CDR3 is TGTGCCAGCAGTAGACGCAGAGCTAATGAAAAACTGTTTTTT.

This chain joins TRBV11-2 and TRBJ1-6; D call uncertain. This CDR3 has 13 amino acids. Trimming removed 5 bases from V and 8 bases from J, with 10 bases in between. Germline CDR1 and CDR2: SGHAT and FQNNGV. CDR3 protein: CASSTIGHSPLHF. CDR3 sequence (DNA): TGTGCCAGCAGCACAATCGGGCATTCACCCCTCCACTTT.

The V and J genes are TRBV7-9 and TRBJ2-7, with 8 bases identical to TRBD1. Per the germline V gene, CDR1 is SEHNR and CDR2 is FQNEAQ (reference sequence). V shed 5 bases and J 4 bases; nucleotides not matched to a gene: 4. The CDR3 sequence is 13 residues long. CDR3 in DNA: TGTGCCAGCAGCAACCGGGACAGGTACGAGCAGTACGTC. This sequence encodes CASSNRDRYEQYV.

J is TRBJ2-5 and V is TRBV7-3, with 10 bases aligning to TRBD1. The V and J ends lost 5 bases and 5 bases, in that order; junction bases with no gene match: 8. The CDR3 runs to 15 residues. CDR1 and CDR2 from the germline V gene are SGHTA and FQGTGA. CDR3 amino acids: CASSAGTGAMETQYF. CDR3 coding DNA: TGTGCCAGCAGCGCCGGGACAGGGGCAATGGAGACCCAGTACTTC.

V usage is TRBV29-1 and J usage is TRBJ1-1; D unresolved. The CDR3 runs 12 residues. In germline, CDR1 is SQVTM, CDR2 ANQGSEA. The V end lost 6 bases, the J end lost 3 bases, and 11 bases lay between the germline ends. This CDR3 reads CSVPVRDTEAFF. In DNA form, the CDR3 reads TGCAGCGTGCCCGTCCGGGACACTGAAGCTTTCTTT.

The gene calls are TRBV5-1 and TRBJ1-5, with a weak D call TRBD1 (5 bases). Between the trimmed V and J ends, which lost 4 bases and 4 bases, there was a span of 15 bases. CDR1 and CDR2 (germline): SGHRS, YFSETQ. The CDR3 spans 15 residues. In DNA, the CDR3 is TGCGCCAGCAGCCTTTCGGGGGAGAGAAATCAGCCCCAGCATTTT. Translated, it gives CASSLSGERNQPQHF.

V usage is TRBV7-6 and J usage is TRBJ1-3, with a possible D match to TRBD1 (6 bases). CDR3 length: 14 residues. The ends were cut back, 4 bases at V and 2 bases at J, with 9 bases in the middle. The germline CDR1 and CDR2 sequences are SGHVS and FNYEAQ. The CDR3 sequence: CASSSGTTGNTIYF. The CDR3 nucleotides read TGTGCCAGCAGCTCCGGGACAACTGGAAACACCATATATTTT.

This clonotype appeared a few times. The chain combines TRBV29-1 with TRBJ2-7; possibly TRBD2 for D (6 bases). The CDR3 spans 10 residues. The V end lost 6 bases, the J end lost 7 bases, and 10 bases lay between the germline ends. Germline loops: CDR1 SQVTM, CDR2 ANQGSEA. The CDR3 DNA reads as TGCAGCGTGCGGGCGGGGGAGCAGTACTTC. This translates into CSVRAGEQYF.

The CDR3 is CASSQTHLPGQGNNEQFF. For the CDR3, the DNA is TGCGCCAGCAGCCAAACACACCTCCCGGGACAGGGGAACAATGAGCAGTTCTTC. V gene TRBV4-3 combines with J gene TRBJ2-1; 10 bases agree with TRBD1. Losses at the gene ends were 2 bases for V and 5 bases for J; bases not matched to a gene: 12. This CDR3 spans 18 amino acids. Germline assignment: CDR1 LGHNA and CDR2 YSLEER.

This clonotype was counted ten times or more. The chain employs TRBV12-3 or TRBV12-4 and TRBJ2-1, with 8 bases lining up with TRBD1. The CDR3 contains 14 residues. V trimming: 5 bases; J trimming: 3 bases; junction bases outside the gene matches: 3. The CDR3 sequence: CASSPGQVYNEQFF. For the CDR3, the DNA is TGTGCCAGCAGTCCGGGACAGGTCTACAATGAGCAGTTCTTC.

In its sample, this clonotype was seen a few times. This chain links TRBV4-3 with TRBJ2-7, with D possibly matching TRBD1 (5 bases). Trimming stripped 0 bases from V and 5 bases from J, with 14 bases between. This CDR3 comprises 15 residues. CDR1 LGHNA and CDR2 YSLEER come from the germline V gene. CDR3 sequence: CASSQESQGWDEQYF. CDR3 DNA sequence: TGCGCCAGCAGCCAAGAAAGTCAGGGTTGGGACGAGCAGTACTTC.

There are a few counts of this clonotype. CDR3 DNA sequence: TGTGCCAGCAGCTTCGGGGACAGAGGGGAAAAACTGTTTTTT. It yields the protein CASSFGDRGEKLFF. This chain connects TRBV7-9 to TRBJ1-4; 7 bases are shared with TRBD1. This CDR3 is 14 amino acids long. CDR1 SEHNR and CDR2 FQNEAQ come from the germline V gene (reference sequence). V trimming: 3 bases; J trimming: 8 bases; junction bases outside the gene matches: 6. Variable domain in full (rest from reference TRBV7-9 and TRBJ1-4): DTGVSQNPRHKITKRGQNVTFRCDPISEHNRLYWYRQTLGQGPEFLTYFQNEAQLEKSRLLSDRFSAERPKGSFSTLEIQRTEQGDSAMYLCASSFGDRGEKLFFGSGTQLSVL.

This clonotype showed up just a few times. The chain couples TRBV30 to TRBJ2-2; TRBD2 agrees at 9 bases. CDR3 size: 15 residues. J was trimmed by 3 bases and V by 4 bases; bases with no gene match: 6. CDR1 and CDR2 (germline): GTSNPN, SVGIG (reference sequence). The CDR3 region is CAWKRGASDTGELFF. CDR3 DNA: TGTGCCTGGAAGCGGGGGGCCTCGGACACCGGGGAGCTGTTTTTT.

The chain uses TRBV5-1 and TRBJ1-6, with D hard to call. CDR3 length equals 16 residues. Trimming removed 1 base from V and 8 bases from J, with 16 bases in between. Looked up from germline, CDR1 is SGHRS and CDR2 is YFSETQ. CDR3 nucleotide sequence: TGCGCCAGCAGCTTGCTGTTATCAGGTTTTGATTCACCCCTCCACTTT. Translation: CASSLLLSGFDSPLHF.

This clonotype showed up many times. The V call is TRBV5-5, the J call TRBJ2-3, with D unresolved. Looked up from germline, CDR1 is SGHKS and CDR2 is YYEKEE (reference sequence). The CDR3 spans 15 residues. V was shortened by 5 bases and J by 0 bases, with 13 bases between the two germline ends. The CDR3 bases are TGTGCCAGCAGTCGGGTTAGTGACAGCACAGATACGCAGTATTTT. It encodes CASSRVSDSTDTQYF.

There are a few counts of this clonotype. The CDR3 reads CASSYSSRVEQYF. The CDR3 bases are TGTGCCAGCAGTTACTCGAGTAGGGTCGAGCAGTACTTC. The genes are TRBV6-5 and TRBJ2-7; no firm D call. V was shortened by 0 bases and J by 6 bases, with 9 bases between the two germline ends. CDR3 length: 13 residues. Germline CDR1 is MNHEY and CDR2 is SVGAGI.

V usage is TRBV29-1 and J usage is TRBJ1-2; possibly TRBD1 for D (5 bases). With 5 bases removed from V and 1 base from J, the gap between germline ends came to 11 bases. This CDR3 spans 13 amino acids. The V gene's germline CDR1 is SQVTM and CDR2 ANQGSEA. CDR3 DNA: TGCAGCGTTAGAGGGGTCGATAACTATGGCTACACCTTC. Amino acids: CSVRGVDNYGYTF.